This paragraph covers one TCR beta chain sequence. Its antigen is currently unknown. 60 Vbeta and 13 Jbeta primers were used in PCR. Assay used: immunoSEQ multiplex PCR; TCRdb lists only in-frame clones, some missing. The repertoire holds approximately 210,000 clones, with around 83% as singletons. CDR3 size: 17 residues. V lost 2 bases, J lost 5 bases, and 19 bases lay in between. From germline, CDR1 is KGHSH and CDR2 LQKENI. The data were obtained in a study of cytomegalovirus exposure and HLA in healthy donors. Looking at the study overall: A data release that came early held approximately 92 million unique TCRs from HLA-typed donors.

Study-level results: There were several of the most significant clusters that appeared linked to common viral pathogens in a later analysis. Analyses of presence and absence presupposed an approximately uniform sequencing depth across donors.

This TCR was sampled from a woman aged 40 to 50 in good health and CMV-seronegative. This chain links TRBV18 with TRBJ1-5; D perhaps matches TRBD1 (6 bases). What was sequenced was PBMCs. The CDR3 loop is CASSPAGDTFSDQPQHF. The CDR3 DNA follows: TGTGCCAGCTCACCAGCAGGGGATACCTTTTCGGATCAGCCCCAGCATTTT.